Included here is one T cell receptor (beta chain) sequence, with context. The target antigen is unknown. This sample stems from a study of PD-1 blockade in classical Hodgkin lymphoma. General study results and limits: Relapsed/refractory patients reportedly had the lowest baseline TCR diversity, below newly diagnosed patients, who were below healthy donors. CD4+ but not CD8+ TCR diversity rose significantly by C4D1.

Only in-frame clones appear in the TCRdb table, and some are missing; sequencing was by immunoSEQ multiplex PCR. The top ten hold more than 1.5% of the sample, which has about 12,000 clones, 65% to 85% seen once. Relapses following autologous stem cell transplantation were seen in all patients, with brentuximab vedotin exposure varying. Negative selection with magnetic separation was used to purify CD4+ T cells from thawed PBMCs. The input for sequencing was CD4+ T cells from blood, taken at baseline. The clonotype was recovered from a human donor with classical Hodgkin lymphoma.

CDR3 sequence (DNA): TGTGCCAGCGGGCCGGGACGGGATACCCCCTCTACCTACGAGCAGTACTTC. It specifies CASGPGRDTPSTYEQYF. This chain joins TRBV7-2 and TRBJ2-7, with D tentatively TRBD1 or TRBD2 (5 bases each). V lost 8 bases and J lost 2, with 25 bases in between. The CDR3 is 17 residues long. Germline V lookup: CDR1 SGHTA, CDR2 FQGNSA.